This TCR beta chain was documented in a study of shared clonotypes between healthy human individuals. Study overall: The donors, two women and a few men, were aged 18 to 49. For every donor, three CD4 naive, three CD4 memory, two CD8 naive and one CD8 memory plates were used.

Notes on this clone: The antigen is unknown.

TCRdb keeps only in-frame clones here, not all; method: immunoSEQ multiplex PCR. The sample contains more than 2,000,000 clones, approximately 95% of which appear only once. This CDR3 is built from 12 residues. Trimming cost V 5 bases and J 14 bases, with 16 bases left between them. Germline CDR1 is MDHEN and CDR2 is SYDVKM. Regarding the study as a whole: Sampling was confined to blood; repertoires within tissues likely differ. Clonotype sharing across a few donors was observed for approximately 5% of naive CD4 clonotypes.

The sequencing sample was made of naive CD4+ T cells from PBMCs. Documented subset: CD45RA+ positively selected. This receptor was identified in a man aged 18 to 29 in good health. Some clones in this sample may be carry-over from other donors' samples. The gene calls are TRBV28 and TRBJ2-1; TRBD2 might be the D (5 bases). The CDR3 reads CASSGERGQEFF. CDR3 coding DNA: TGTGCCAGCAGTGGGGAGCGCGGCCAAGAGTTCTTC.